The 19 T cell receptor beta chains below come from one sample, sequenced in a study of CD8 T cells in Susac syndrome. Reverse transcription of roughly 0.5 to 1 ug RNA was carried out with random hexamers. TCRdb redid the calling of the immunoSEQ multiplex PCR reads with MiXCR, one entry per CDR3 protein. Here the sample spans about 130,000 distinct CDR3 sequences, over 90% being singletons. Sequenced material: CD4+ T cells from PBMCs. The receptor source for this set is a human donor in good health.

The chain is built from TRBV25-1 and TRBJ2-2, with TRBD2 matching over 13 bases. Trimming removed 1 base from V and 2 bases from J; junction bases left unmatched: 7. The CDR3 totals 19 residues. Germline V gene lookup returns CDR1 MGHDK and CDR2 SYGVNS. CDR3 DNA: TGTGCCAGCAGTGAATTAGAAAGGGGACTAGCGGGAAACACCGGGGAGCTGTTTTTT. Translation gives CASSELERGLAGNTGELFF.

The genes are TRBV25-1 and TRBJ2-2, with 7 bases lining up with TRBD2. Germline CDR1 reads MGHDK; CDR2 reads SYGVNS. Trimming took 10 bases from V and 6 from J; bases not matched to a gene: 5. There are 12 residues in the CDR3. Written as DNA, the CDR3 is TGTGCCACTCGACTAGCTGCCGGGGAGCTGTTTTTT. Its protein is CATRLAAGELFF.

The chain couples TRBV7-9 to TRBJ1-1; possibly TRBD1 for D (6 bases). This CDR3 region has 14 residues. Germline CDR1 reads SEHNR; CDR2 reads FQNEAQ (reference sequence). Trimming pared 5 bases from V and 1 base from J, leaving 11 bases between. CDR3 region: CASSITGQNTEAFF. The CDR3 DNA reads TGTGCCAGCAGCATCACAGGGCAGAACACTGAAGCTTTCTTT.

This chain joins TRBV18 and TRBJ2-1, with D possibly TRBD2 on 5 matching bases. Germline loops: CDR1 KGHSH, CDR2 LQKENI. This CDR3 spans 14 amino acids. V lost 3 bases and J 6 bases, leaving 12 bases between the germline ends. The CDR3 DNA follows: TGTGCCAGCTCACCCGAGAGGGTAAGCAATGAGCAGTTCTTC. This encodes CASSPERVSNEQFF.

The rearrangement uses TRBV12-3 or TRBV12-4 and TRBJ1-2; D ambiguous. This CDR3 is 14 amino acids long. V lost 1 base, J lost 0 bases, and 6 bases lay in between. The chain's CDR3 is CASSLDGTNYGYTF. As DNA, the CDR3 is TGTGCCAGCAGTTTAGACGGTACTAACTATGGCTACACCTTC.

The chain recombines TRBV20-1 with TRBJ2-7, with D possibly TRBD1 on 6 matching bases. V was trimmed by 3 bases and J by 0 bases, leaving 15 bases between them. This CDR3 is built from 15 residues. Germline CDR1 is DFQATT and CDR2 is SNEGSKA (reference sequence). CDR3 in amino acids: CSASRGFGSSYEQYF. CDR3 DNA: TGCAGTGCTAGTAGGGGGTTTGGTAGCTCCTACGAGCAGTACTTC.

The chain uses TRBV27 and TRBJ2-7; TRBD1 matches at 10 bases. Germline V gene sequence: CDR1 MNHEY, CDR2 SMNVEV (reference sequence). This CDR3 region has 14 residues. J gave up 6 bases and V 4 bases, and 6 bases lay outside the gene matches. Here the CDR3 reads CASSSGTGAAEQYF. The CDR3 DNA is TGTGCCAGCAGTTCCGGGACAGGGGCCGCCGAGCAGTACTTC.

V gene TRBV20-1 combines with J gene TRBJ1-1; 11 bases map to TRBD1. V was clipped by 3 bases and J by 6 bases; unmatched bases: 3. This CDR3 region has 13 residues. Germline CDR1 DFQATT, CDR2 SNEGSKA (reference sequence). CDR3 protein: CSASGTGGSEAFF. CDR3 nucleotide sequence: TGCAGTGCTAGTGGGACAGGGGGGTCTGAAGCTTTCTTT.

This chain connects TRBV4-1 to TRBJ2-1; D is perhaps TRBD1 or TRBD2 (7 bases each). This CDR3 is built from 15 residues. CDR1 and CDR2 (germline): MGHRA, YSYEKL. The V and J ends lost 4 bases and 4 bases respectively, with 14 bases between them. In DNA form, the CDR3 reads TGCGCCAGCAGCCTCAGGGGGGAGGGATACAATGAGCAGTTCTTC. This encodes CASSLRGEGYNEQFF.

This chain uses TRBV7-2 with TRBJ2-2; D is uncertain. Trimming removed 0 bases from V and 7 bases from J, with 12 bases in between. CDR1 is SGHTA, CDR2 FQGNSA, per germline. This CDR3 has 15 amino acids. The CDR3 DNA is TGTGCCAGCAGCTTAGCACGGACCGCTGGCGGGGAGCTGTTTTTT. This codes for CASSLARTAGGELFF.

The rearrangement links TRBV7-9 to TRBJ2-5; D ambiguous. There are 16 residues in the CDR3. With 4 bases removed from V and 4 bases from J, the gap between germline ends came to 19 bases. From germline, CDR1 is SEHNR and CDR2 FQNEAQ (reference sequence). In nucleotides, the CDR3 is TGTGCCAGCAGCTCCCCCCCGGGCAGCATTGTAGAGACCCAGTACTTC. Translating gives CASSSPPGSIVETQYF.

The rearrangement joins TRBV3-1 to TRBJ2-7, with D tentatively TRBD1 (6 bases). CDR1 and CDR2 (germline): LGHDT, YNNKEL (reference sequence). The CDR3 sequence is 13 residues long. Trimming left V 2 bases short and J 3 bases short, with 8 bases between. The CDR3 DNA sequence: TGTGCCAGCAGCCAACGACAGGACTACGAGCAGTACTTC. As protein: CASSQRQDYEQYF.

This clonotype appeared a few times. This chain uses TRBV6-1 with TRBJ2-7; 9 bases agree with TRBD1. The length of the CDR3 is 12 residues. V gave up 8 bases and J gave up 3 bases; unmatched junction bases: 2. In germline, CDR1 is MNHNS, CDR2 SASEGT. The CDR3 is CASSTGGYEQYF. The CDR3 coding sequence is TGTGCCAGCTCGACAGGGGGCTACGAGCAGTACTTC.

V usage is TRBV5-4 and J usage is TRBJ2-2; 7 bases are shared with TRBD1. Trimming at V came to 4 bases and at J to 6 bases, leaving 12 bases not matched to a gene. Germline CDR1 is SGHNT and CDR2 is YYREEE (reference sequence). The CDR3 spans 16 residues. The CDR3 nucleotides are TGTGCCAGCAGCCCGCCGGGGACAGTAACCGCCGGGGAGCTGTTTTTT. This gives the protein CASSPPGTVTAGELFF.

The chain couples TRBV28 to TRBJ2-1; 8 bases map to TRBD2. The ends lost 6 bases at V and 0 bases at J; junction bases unmatched: 16. Per germline, CDR1 MDHEN and CDR2 SYDVKM. This CDR3 is 19 amino acids long. Here the CDR3 DNA reads TGTGCCAGCAGCGCGCCGGGACTAGGCGGACTGGGCTCCTACAATGAGCAGTTCTTC. This translates into CASSAPGLGGLGSYNEQFF.

This chain joins TRBV29-1 and TRBJ2-2, with D hard to call. V was trimmed by 4 bases and J by 4 bases, leaving 7 bases between them. Looked up from germline, CDR1 is SQVTM and CDR2 is ANQGSEA. The CDR3 has 12 amino acids. The CDR3 is CSVGVGTGELFF. CDR3 sequence (DNA): TGCAGCGTTGGGGTAGGCACCGGGGAGCTGTTTTTT.

The V gene is TRBV19, the J gene TRBJ2-7; D not resolved. The CDR3 spans 12 residues. Germline V gene lookup returns CDR1 LNHDA and CDR2 SQIVND (reference sequence). The ends were cut back, 3 bases at V and 3 bases at J, with 6 bases in the middle. The CDR3, as DNA: TGTGCCAGTAGTATCAGTGGCTACGAGCAGTACTTC. It yields the protein CASSISGYEQYF.

The chain has TRBV28 and TRBJ2-1; unclear D gene. Germline-derived CDR1 and CDR2 are MDHEN and SYDVKM. Trimming took off 6 bases at V and 1 base at J, with 16 bases between the two ends. The CDR3 has 16 amino acids. The CDR3 protein is CASSANRWGSYNEQFF. In DNA, the CDR3 is TGTGCCAGCAGCGCTAATCGGTGGGGATCCTACAATGAGCAGTTCTTC.

The V and J genes are TRBV28 and TRBJ1-2, with D possibly being TRBD1 (6 bases). The V gene's germline CDR1 is MDHEN and CDR2 SYDVKM. Trimming took off 2 bases at V and 6 bases at J, with 7 bases between the two ends. The CDR3 runs 12 residues. CDR3 DNA: TGTGCCAGCAGTTTAACAGGGAATGGCTACACCTTC. This encodes CASSLTGNGYTF.